The entry below gives a single T cell receptor (beta chain) sequence along with its context. This clone was detected once. Its antigen is not yet known. No much larger clone exists at a distance of one base, and base qualities are not known. This entry comes from a study of cytomegalovirus exposure and HLA in healthy donors (TCRdb year 2017). Regarding the study in general: According to an earlier analysis of several hundred of the donors, some 180 million T cells yielded approximately 120 million unique TCR beta sequences and about 300 Gb of sequence data. High-throughput TCR immunosequencing, statistical association of individual TCRs with disease status, and machine learning were combined to predict cytomegalovirus infection status. An early release that covered 640 HLA-typed donors contained 300 to 350 gigabases of sequencing data and 75 million to 100 million unique TCR sequences. A later analysis re-analyzed previously published TCR beta repertoires from roughly 690 donors and added high-resolution HLA genotyping to study TCR occurrence patterns. Every repertoire in the discovery cohort had been generated on one and the same sequencing platform. In an earlier analysis of several hundred of the donors, high-throughput TCR beta sequencing was used to judge whether each TCR beta V gene segment behaved as functional or pseudogenic. A later genetic analysis took genome-wide SNP genotypes for about three fifths of the 666 donors and used that subset as a discovery cohort. A separate validation cohort of about 110 different subjects was used in addition to the 666-subject first cohort. The number of donors typed differed by locus, with about 629-630 for A, B, C, DRB1 and DQB1, more than 500 for DQA1, some 570 for DPA1, and under 490 for DPB1. The study aimed to test whether signatures of past pathogen exposure could be identified by cataloging public T cell receptors. Rather than using new phenotypic data, the later analysis identified candidate immune exposures from TCR beta sequences and from how often those sequences occurred across donors. The study used immunosequencing to profile the T cell repertoires of more than 650 subjects and linked those repertoires to cytomegalovirus serostatus. Alongside the repertoire data, information on donor age, sex, ethnicity and CMV serostatus was compiled. Across about 370 genotyped donors of the cohort, an average of roughly 250,000 unique TCR beta nucleotide sequences per donor were sequenced, and roughly a sixth of those sequences were non-productive. Several DR-DQ haplotypes were treated as single units for association and clustering because of strong linkage in the cohort. Of the 300 to 500 genotyped donors, 65% to 90% were placed in the genetic ancestry cluster associated with self-reported Caucasian donors. HLA typing covered class I and class II loci at four-digit resolution.

To prepare the library, the immunoSEQ multiplex PCR assay was applied. A mixture of 60 forward primers for TCR Vbeta segments and 13 reverse primers for TCR Jbeta segments was used in the multiplex PCR. A multiplex PCR assay on genomic DNA amplified the CDR3 region of rearranged TCR beta genes. Amplified TCR beta libraries were sequenced as 87-base-pair reads on the Illumina HiSeq System. Per the source publication's procedure: In a later analysis, 80 million or so unique TCR beta chains were counted across the roughly 610 repertoires, and roughly 11 million of these chains were shared by at least two donors. Raw reads were error-corrected and collapsed into unique sequences by a nearest-neighbor algorithm in which closely related sequences were merged to remove PCR and sequencing errors. To assign V, D and J gene segments, CDR3 sequences were aligned to IMGT reference sequences. Each retained sequence needed at least a six-nucleotide match to both a V gene segment and a J gene segment. Rearrangements were classified as productive when the CDR3 lacked stop codons and remained in frame with V and J, and all other rearrangements were classified as non-productive. CDR3 was defined according to IMGT convention as the region running from the second conserved V-encoded cysteine to the conserved J-encoded phenylalanine. Sequences without an unambiguous match to a single V gene segment were excluded from the earlier analysis of several hundred of the donors. In an earlier analysis of roughly 500 of the donors, V segments were called functional above 56.7% productive rearrangements and were called segregating when the between-donor standard deviation exceeded 5%. A statistical classification framework was developed to diagnose cytomegalovirus status using the catalog of TCR beta chain sequences. A later analysis assigned V and J genes by comparing TCR nucleotide sequences with IMGT/GENE-DB human TR gene sequences. A later analysis assigned CDR3 sequences and most-parsimonious VDJ recombination scenarios with the TCRdist pipeline. In a later analysis, each TCR beta chain was defined by its CDR3 amino acid sequence together with its V-gene family, and reads lacking a unique V-gene family were excluded. To address suspected cross-contamination and a sequencing artifact, a later analysis removed over 500 highly shared, low-generation-probability nucleotide sequences. In a later analysis, a clonal expansion index was calculated for each public chain from normalized within-repertoire ranks of inferred template counts. A later analysis computed generation probabilities with a VDJ recombination model fitted to out-of-frame rearrangements, and checked the results against IGoR. A later analysis scored TCR-TCR, TCR-HLA and TCR-CMV co-occurrence with hypergeometric tests, applying a repertoire-size bias correction to TCR pairs. False discovery rates were estimated in a later analysis by permuting HLA or CMV assignments 20 times. A later analysis grouped co-occurring TCRs with DBSCAN, adding TCRdist sequence similarity when clustering within HLA-allele-positive subsets. Co-occurrence clustering excluded repertoires with fewer than 30,000 or more than 120,000 public chains, plus five with anomalous nucleotide sharing. TCRdb provides this immuneACCESS table in a form limited to in-frame rearrangements. Some clones are lacking; in checked studies, under half of them reflect an unresolved V gene, and why the rest are absent is not known. The D gene and trimming were derived from the DNA, and the V and J assignments and clone size from that table. For this sample there are some 76,000 clones; roughly 80% appear just once. The ten most abundant clones make up 2% to 3% of the sample.

General study outcomes and caveats: In a later analysis, TCR association rates were found to vary across HLA loci, with the most associated TCRs seen for DRB1 alleles and the fewest for HLA-C alleles. In a later analysis, most CMV-associated TCR beta chains were found to appear HLA-restricted, with HLA associations seemingly driven largely by CMV exposure. A later genetic analysis reported fewer N-insertions in productive TCRs among donors in an Asian-associated ancestry cluster than the roughly 690-donor mean. Cytomegalovirus status was reported to be diagnosed by the classifier with high specificity and sensitivity in both the original and validation cohorts. At a false discovery rate of 0.05, a later analysis linked 15,000 to 20,000 TCR beta sequences to specific HLA alleles. The presence/absence analyses assumed that sequencing depth was roughly uniform across donors, and that assumption may not be true. In this cohort, only TCR beta chains were sequenced, and detectable features were limited by the absence of alpha or paired-chain data. The study listed 164 TCR beta chains as associated with cytomegalovirus. Most TCR sequences were observed very rarely across donors, whereas some public TCRs were present in many individuals. When HLA alleles, especially DR and DQ, strongly co-occurred, TCR associations were difficult to assign to individual alleles. The sequencing pipeline was judged likely to have produced a cluster of highly shared sequence variants as a technical artifact. A later genetic analysis associated a missense DCLRE1C variant with V-gene and J-gene trimming of TCR beta chains, and an independent cohort replicated the association. Linkage disequilibrium might explain the correlated functional status among segregating V segments, but an unknown experimental factor could not be excluded. The authors suggested that the approach could potentially be extended to other disease states and immunological phenotypes. Compared with equally common non-associated chains, HLA-associated TCR beta chains in a later analysis were more clonally expanded and had lower generation probabilities. A further reported finding was that TCR beta sequences accurately predicted the HLA-A and HLA-B alleles for most subjects in the first cohort. Seventeen rarely observed V segments, including chromosome 9 orphons, were excluded from the earlier analysis of some 590 of the donors because counts were too low. For the cohort, immune exposure information was limited to CMV serostatus. Broadly in line with IMGT annotations, most TCR beta V segments showed up in productive rearrangements about 90% or about 30% of the time in an earlier analysis of several hundred of the donors. Several of the top co-occurrence clusters appeared to be linked to parvovirus B19, influenza, CMV and Epstein-Barr virus, according to a later analysis. In vitro tests confirmed that three of the cytomegalovirus-associated TCR beta chains recognize cytomegalovirus antigens. Some IMGT-functional V segments, including TRBV6-2 and TRBV6-3, could not be distinguished by the 87-base-pair reads and were therefore excluded. Because some donors lacked HLA typing at each locus, the association tests relied only on the typed subset.

V is cut by 2 bases and J by 6 bases, and the space between the germline ends is 7 bases. For CDR1 and CDR2, the germline V gene lists SNHLY and FYNNEI. CDR3 length: 13 amino acids, cysteine to phenylalanine. Only CDR3 DNA remains: 39 bases, in frame from the first base. The cohort consisted of more than 650 healthy bone marrow donors. All cohort members were sampled while nominally healthy, although unrecorded immune exposures were likely present. The donor was CMV seronegative and belonged to the group of several hundred seronegative cohort members. Each donor provided a peripheral blood sample, and peripheral blood mononuclear cells were used for TCR beta sequencing. Genomic DNA extraction from the blood cell samples was performed with the Qiagen DNeasy Blood Extraction Kit.

This sequence uses TRBV2 and TRBJ2-2; a tentative D match to TRBD1 spans 5 bases. The sequence was obtained from a woman aged 50 to 60 in good health and CMV-seronegative. Sequencing input: PBMCs. The CDR3 loop reads CASSERGSGELFF. The nucleotides are TGTGCCAGCAGTGAAAGGGGTTCCGGGGAGCTGTTTTTT.